This T cell receptor beta chain derives from a study of technical replicates of blood from several donors. Per the germline V gene, CDR1 is SGHRS and CDR2 is YFSETQ. V lost 2 bases to trimming and J lost 0 bases; unmatched junction nucleotides: 3. The CDR3 covers 16 residues. The method was immunoSEQ multiplex PCR; TCRdb's version includes in-frame clones alone and lacks a portion of them. The sample consists of under 85,000 clones, nearly 98% of them appearing once. The clonotype originates from a human donor in good health. This chain links TRBV5-1 with TRBJ2-2, with 8 bases identical to TRBD2. Sample: T cells isolated from PBMCs. The CDR3 nucleotides are TGCGCCAGCAGCTTTCATAGCGGGACGAACACCGGGGAGCTGTTTTTT. It specifies CASSFHSGTNTGELFF.